The 27 T cell receptor beta chains given below trace back to one sample, sequenced in a study of blood T cell repertoires in COVID-19 (dated by TCRdb to the early 2020s). Library prep was done by the immunoSEQ multiplex PCR assay. The immuneACCESS repertoire file appears here via TCRdb, limited to in-frame rearrangements. These files lack a portion of the clones; in checked studies, under half of the deficit traces to unresolved V genes, and the cause of the others is not known. The sample table records about 180,000 clones; about 81% of these occur just once. 12% of the sample comes from the top ten. Sequenced sample: peripheral blood. These receptors were taken from a woman older than 75 with COVID-19, enrolled during active disease.

This clone was seen just once. The rearrangement uses TRBV2 and TRBJ2-1; 8 positions match TRBD2. After removal of 2 bases from V and 1 base from J, the junction contained 7 bases not matched to a gene. This CDR3 spans 17 amino acids. CDR1 and CDR2 (germline): SNHLY, FYNNEI. CDR3 coding DNA: TGTGCCAGCAGTGAAAAGGAGCGGGAGCCTTCCTACAATGAGCAGTTCTTC. This encodes CASSEKEREPSYNEQFF.

The rearrangement uses TRBV5-5 and TRBJ1-1; D might be TRBD1 (6 bases). In germline, CDR1 is SGHKS, CDR2 YYEKEE (reference sequence). The CDR3 runs to 14 residues. V was pared by 4 bases and J by 9 bases, with 19 bases between. The CDR3 spells CASSLQQGEGKAFF. CDR3 DNA: TGTGCCAGCAGCCTCCAACAGGGCGAGGGTAAAGCTTTCTTT.

This clone occurred a few times. The V and J genes are TRBV4-3 and TRBJ2-7, with D perhaps TRBD1 (5 bases). The CDR3 spans 13 residues. Germline V CDR1 and CDR2: LGHNA, YSLEER. Trimming removed 6 bases from V and 2 bases from J, with 11 bases in between. The CDR3 spells CASSPGLAYEQYF. The CDR3 DNA sequence: TGCGCCAGCAGTCCAGGGTTAGCCTACGAGCAGTACTTC.

CDR3 sequence: CASSYESAAYNEQFF. Here the CDR3 DNA reads TGTGCCAGCAGTTACGAATCGGCGGCCTACAATGAGCAGTTCTTC. J is TRBJ2-1 and V is TRBV6-5; no clear D gene. Germline CDR1 MNHEY, CDR2 SVGAGI. CDR3 size: 15 residues. Between the trimmed V and J ends, which lost 2 bases and 2 bases, there was a span of 10 bases.

The chain carries TRBV6-5 and TRBJ2-3; a possible D gene is TRBD1 (6 bases). CDR3 length: 13 residues. Germline V gene sequence: CDR1 MNHEY, CDR2 SVGAGI. Deletions cut 5 bases from V and 4 bases from J, with 10 bases between. The CDR3 loop reads CASSSNRADTQYF. Written as DNA, the CDR3 is TGTGCCAGCAGTAGCAACAGGGCAGATACGCAGTATTTT.

The chain joins TRBV6-2 or TRBV6-3 to TRBJ2-7; 11 bases match TRBD2. The CDR3 runs 16 residues. V shed 2 bases and J 6 bases; nucleotides not matched to a gene: 9. The germline gives CDR1 MNHEY, CDR2 SVGEGT. DNA for the CDR3: TGTGCCAGCAGTTACGAGTATGGACTAGCGGGCCGCGAGCAGTACTTC. Its protein product is CASSYEYGLAGREQYF.

The V call is TRBV6-5, the J call TRBJ2-1, with 8 nucleotides matching TRBD2. This CDR3 has 16 amino acids. V shed 0 bases, J shed 3 bases, and the junction held 4 bases outside the gene matches. Germline CDR1 reads MNHEY; CDR2 reads SVGAGI. CDR3 residues: CASSYSPREDYNEQFF. The CDR3 coding sequence is TGTGCCAGCAGTTACTCGCCGCGGGAGGACTACAATGAGCAGTTCTTC.

The rearrangement links TRBV27 to TRBJ2-7; TRBD2 aligns across 7 bases. Germline CDR1 reads MNHEY; CDR2 reads SMNVEV (reference sequence). The V gene end was trimmed by 5 bases and the J gene end by 4 bases; junction bases not matched to a gene: 11. The CDR3 contains 15 residues. DNA for the CDR3: TGTGCCAGCAGTCCGGGAACTAGCGATCCTTACGAGCAGTACTTC. Its protein product is CASSPGTSDPYEQYF.

This chain uses TRBV9 with TRBJ2-5; a possible D gene is TRBD2 (5 bases). V was trimmed by 0 bases and J by 2 bases, leaving 11 bases between them. The CDR3 is 15 amino acids. Per the germline V gene, CDR1 is SGDLS and CDR2 is YYNGEE. The CDR3 here is CASSVGGRRQETQYF. CDR3 bases: TGTGCCAGCAGCGTAGGTGGCAGGAGGCAAGAGACCCAGTACTTC.

The V and J genes are TRBV6-5 and TRBJ2-3, with D perhaps TRBD1 (6 bases). The CDR3 is made up of 12 amino acids. Trimming removed 6 bases at V and 6 bases at J, with 10 bases between. Germline V CDR1 and CDR2: MNHEY, SVGAGI. The CDR3, as DNA: TGTGCCAGCAGCTGGGGGCCCGATACGCAGTATTTT. Translated, it gives CASSWGPDTQYF.

V usage is TRBV12-5 and J usage is TRBJ1-1; 8 bases agree with TRBD1. Germline assignment: CDR1 LGHNT and CDR2 FRNRAP. The CDR3 consists of 12 residues. Trimming cost V 6 bases and J 6 bases; bases outside gene matches: 3. CDR3 sequence (DNA): TGTGCTAGTGGGGGACAGGCATCTGAAGCTTTCTTT. The encoded protein is CASGGQASEAFF. The whole variable domain, remainder taken from reference TRBV12-5 and TRBJ1-1, is DARVTQTPRHKVTEMGQEVTMRCQPILGHNTVFWYRQTMMQGLELLAYFRNRAPLDDSGMPKDRFSAEMPDATLATLKIQPSEPRDSAVYFCASGGQASEAFFGQGTRLTVV.

The chain recombines TRBV30 with TRBJ2-4; 9 bases are a match to TRBD1. Germline V CDR1 and CDR2: GTSNPN, SVGIG (reference sequence). The CDR3 consists of 19 residues. V lost 7 bases, J lost 2 bases, and 21 bases stayed unmatched. CDR3 in amino acids: CAFQTKDRGGLLPKNIQYF. In DNA form, the CDR3 reads TGTGCCTTCCAAACTAAGGACAGGGGAGGTTTGTTGCCCAAAAACATTCAGTACTTC.

V gene TRBV4-3 combines with J gene TRBJ2-3; 9 bases fit TRBD2. The germline CDR1 and CDR2 sequences are LGHNA and YSLEER. The CDR3 totals 15 residues. J gave up 6 bases and V 5 bases, and 9 bases lay outside the gene matches. The chain's CDR3 is CASSREAGGRDTQYF. CDR3 coding DNA: TGCGCCAGCAGCAGGGAAGCGGGGGGTCGGGATACGCAGTATTTT.

This clone was observed a few times. This chain connects TRBV5-6 to TRBJ1-2; a weak D match, TRBD1 (6 bases). V lost 1 base to trimming and J lost 4 bases, with 17 bases between them. Per the germline V gene, CDR1 is SGHDT and CDR2 is YYEEEE. The CDR3 has 16 amino acids. CDR3 sequence reads: CASSLLSGVLSYGYTF. The CDR3 DNA reads TGTGCCAGCAGCTTGCTCTCAGGGGTCCTTTCCTATGGCTACACCTTC.

The rearrangement links TRBV11-3 to TRBJ2-1; the D gene is possibly TRBD1 (6 bases). The V end was cut by 5 bases, the J end by 4 bases, with 21 bases between. This CDR3 is built from 17 residues. Germline CDR1 is SGHNT and CDR2 is YENEEA. The CDR3, as DNA: TGTGCCAGCAGCCTGAAACTTAACAGGGAATTATACAATGAGCAGTTCTTC. Translation: CASSLKLNRELYNEQFF.

This clone was detected only a few times. This chain uses TRBV7-2 with TRBJ2-1; a weak D match, TRBD2 (6 bases). Trimming took 4 bases from V and 5 from J, leaving 15 bases between them. The CDR3 has 15 residues. The germline V gene encodes CDR1 SGHTA and CDR2 FQGNSA. As DNA, the CDR3 is TGTGCCAGCAGCTCCTCTAGCGCGAGCCACAATGAGCAGTTCTTC. Its translation is CASSSSSASHNEQFF.

V usage is TRBV11-3 and J usage is TRBJ1-1, with D perhaps TRBD1 (5 bases). CDR1 and CDR2 (germline): SGHNT, YENEEA. V was trimmed by 8 bases and J by 0 bases, leaving 22 bases between them. The CDR3 contains 17 residues. CDR3 in amino acids: CASAFNKGWGLNTEAFF. The CDR3 DNA follows: TGTGCCAGCGCCTTCAATAAGGGATGGGGCCTGAACACTGAAGCTTTCTTT.

This chain links TRBV19 with TRBJ1-1; 7 bases map to TRBD1. J was trimmed by 4 bases and V by 5 bases; bases with no gene match: 7. Germline lookup yields CDR1 LNHDA and CDR2 SQIVND (reference sequence). The CDR3 runs to 14 residues. The CDR3, as DNA: TGTGCCAGTAGTCTGACAGGGTTGGGCACTGAAGCTTTCTTT. Translating it yields CASSLTGLGTEAFF.

This chain joins TRBV10-3 and TRBJ1-4, with D hard to call. CDR1 and CDR2 (germline): ENHRY, SYGVKD. CDR3 length: 15 residues. Between the trimmed V and J ends, which lost 5 bases and 5 bases, there was a span of 15 bases. CDR3 DNA sequence: TGTGCCATCAGTCCTCAAAGAGGGCAAAATGAAAAACTGTTTTTT. Its translation is CAISPQRGQNEKLFF.

The chain recombines TRBV18 with TRBJ1-2, with 9 bases identical to TRBD1. The length of the CDR3 is 15 residues. CDR1 KGHSH and CDR2 LQKENI come from the germline V gene. V gave up 3 bases and J gave up 6 bases; unmatched junction bases: 8. In nucleotides, the CDR3 is TGTGCCAGCTCACCCTTGGGACAGGGCAGGAATGGCTACACCTTC. It translates to CASSPLGQGRNGYTF.

The chain recombines TRBV27 with TRBJ1-2; the match to TRBD1 covers 7 bases. CDR1 is MNHEY and CDR2 is SMNVEV in the germline V gene (reference sequence). The CDR3 extends over 16 amino acids. Unmatched junction bases numbered 11, after V lost 5 bases and J lost 2 bases. The CDR3 spells CASSPTAATGNYGYTF. The CDR3 coding sequence is TGTGCCAGCAGTCCCACGGCCGCGACAGGGAACTATGGCTACACCTTC.

This chain joins TRBV6-2 or TRBV6-3 and TRBJ1-1, with 7 bases fitting TRBD1. V lost 6 bases and J lost 0; bases outside the gene matches: 10. The CDR3 is 16 residues long. Germline loops: CDR1 MNHEY, CDR2 SVGEGT. For the CDR3, the DNA is TGTGCCAGCAGCCCACTTTGGGGACAGCTGAACACTGAAGCTTTCTTT. Encoded protein: CASSPLWGQLNTEAFF.

The chain recombines TRBV29-1 with TRBJ1-1; 8 bases agree with TRBD1. Germline CDR1 is SQVTM and CDR2 is ANQGSEA. V shed 4 bases and J 4 bases; nucleotides not matched to a gene: 14. The CDR3 has 16 amino acids. The CDR3 sequence is CSVAGRETTGGTEAFF. In nucleotides, the CDR3 is TGCAGCGTTGCGGGCCGGGAAACCACAGGGGGCACTGAAGCTTTCTTT. Together with reference TRBV29-1 and TRBJ1-1, the CDR3 gives the full variable domain: SAVISQKPSRDICQRGTSLTIQCQVDSQVTMMFWYRQQPGQSLTLIATANQGSEATYESGFVIDKFPISRPNLTFSTLTVSNMSPEDSSIYLCSVAGRETTGGTEAFFGQGTRLTVV.

This clone was seen a handful of times. The junction differs from germline at one of its ends, possibly a read error. The V gene is TRBV18, the J gene TRBJ2-7, with D uncertain. Looked up from germline, CDR1 is KGHSH and CDR2 is LQKENI. The CDR3 is made up of 14 amino acids. CDR3 nucleotide sequence: TGTGCCAGCTCGCAAAGTGACGGAGTCTACGGGCAGTACTTC. Amino acid sequence: CASSQSDGVYGQYF.

In its sample, this clone was seen once. The chain is built from TRBV28 and TRBJ1-1; 7 bases map to TRBD1. The germline CDR1 and CDR2 sequences are MDHEN and SYDVKM. After removal of 2 bases from V and 1 base from J, the junction contained 7 bases not matched to a gene. CDR3 length: 16 amino acids. CDR3 sequence (DNA): TGTGCCAGCAGTTTAGTAGGGGGCTGGGGGAACACTGAAGCTTTCTTT. It is translated as CASSLVGGWGNTEAFF.

The V and J genes are TRBV28 and TRBJ2-7, with 7 positions matching TRBD1. Losses at the gene ends were 6 bases for V and 1 base for J; bases not matched to a gene: 3. The V gene's germline CDR1 is MDHEN and CDR2 SYDVKM. The CDR3 runs to 13 residues. The CDR3 nucleotides are TGTGCCAGCAGAAACAGGGGATCCTACGAGCAGTACTTC. Translated: CASRNRGSYEQYF. Together with reference TRBV28 and TRBJ2-7, the CDR3 gives the full variable domain: DVKVTQSSRYLVKRTGEKVFLECVQDMDHENMFWYRQDPGLGLRLIYFSYDVKMKEKGDIPEGYSVSREKKERFSLILESASTNQTSMYLCASRNRGSYEQYFGPGTRLTVT.

V gene TRBV7-8 combines with J gene TRBJ2-7; possibly TRBD1 for D (6 bases). CDR1 is SGHVS and CDR2 is FQNEAQ in the germline V gene. The CDR3 has 16 amino acids. Deletions cut 2 bases from V and 3 bases from J, with 17 bases between. In DNA, the CDR3 is TGTGCCAGCAGCTTATGGGGGCTAAGGGGGAGCTACGAGCAGTACTTC. Protein product: CASSLWGLRGSYEQYF.